The 31 T cell receptor beta chains presented below share a single source sample, sequenced in a study of blood T cell repertoires in COVID-19. The method was immunoSEQ multiplex PCR; TCRdb's version includes in-frame clones alone and lacks a portion of them. Here the sample spans roughly 66,000 clones, roughly 82% being singletons. The sample was peripheral blood. The receptors come from a man between 60 and 75 years old with acute or convalescent COVID-19.

The V gene is TRBV6-2 or TRBV6-3, the J gene TRBJ2-5; D may be TRBD2 (6 bases). Trimming shortened V by 1 base and J by 4 bases, and 13 bases separated the two germline ends. The germline V gene encodes CDR1 MNHEY and CDR2 SVGEGT. CDR3 size: 15 residues. CDR3 amino acids: CASSYYAGRSETQYF. The CDR3 DNA is TGTGCCAGCAGTTACTACGCAGGGAGGTCAGAGACCCAGTACTTC.

The CDR3 spells CASSLEGSYEQYV. DNA for the CDR3: TGCGCCAGCAGCTTGGAGGGGTCCTACGAGCAGTACGTC. This rearrangement joins TRBV5-1 to TRBJ2-7; a weak D match, TRBD1 (5 bases). Germline V gives CDR1 SGHRS, CDR2 YFSETQ. V was cut by 0 bases and J by 1 base, with 5 bases left in between. This CDR3 region has 13 residues.

The rearrangement links TRBV18 to TRBJ1-1; the D is unclear. The CDR3 extends over 14 amino acids. Germline CDR1 is KGHSH and CDR2 is LQKENI. Trimming took off 3 bases at V and 6 bases at J, with 14 bases between the two ends. The CDR3 loop reads CASSPEVMSAEAFF. DNA of the CDR3: TGTGCCAGCTCACCCGAGGTAATGTCCGCTGAAGCTTTCTTT. Combining the CDR3 with reference TRBV18 and TRBJ1-1 gives the whole variable domain NAGVMQNPRHLVRRRGQEARLRCSPMKGHSHVYWYRQLPEEGLKFMVYLQKENIIDESGMPKERFSAEFPKEGPSILRIQQVVRGDSAAYFCASSPEVMSAEAFFGQGTRLTVV.

The chain uses TRBV27 and TRBJ2-7; D unresolved. Trimming removed 4 bases at V and 4 bases at J, with 14 bases between. From germline, CDR1 is MNHEY and CDR2 SMNVEV (reference sequence). This CDR3 is built from 14 residues. The CDR3 bases are TGTGCCAGCAGTTCCTCGATTACCGCGTACGAGCAGTACTTC. Translating gives CASSSSITAYEQYF.

The chain employs TRBV7-9 and TRBJ2-5; no firm D call. The CDR3 spans 14 residues. Germline V gene lookup returns CDR1 SEHNR and CDR2 FQNEAQ (reference sequence). Trimming stripped 5 bases from V and 1 base from J, with 11 bases between. CDR3 amino acids: CASSRTDIQETQYF. CDR3 nucleotide sequence: TGTGCCAGCAGCAGAACCGACATCCAAGAGACCCAGTACTTC.

The V gene is TRBV19, the J gene TRBJ1-5; D may be TRBD1 (5 bases). Germline CDR1 LNHDA, CDR2 SQIVND (reference sequence). The CDR3 extends over 16 amino acids. V was cut by 3 bases and J by 6 bases, with 18 bases left in between. CDR3 nucleotide sequence: TGTGCCAGTAGTATTAACAGGACCCCAATAGCTCAGCCCCAGCATTTT. It codes for CASSINRTPIAQPQHF.

This clone was seen a handful of times. V gene TRBV6-6 combines with J gene TRBJ1-5; D call uncertain. Germline CDR1 and CDR2: MNHNY and SVGAGI (reference sequence). This CDR3 contains 12 residues. Trimming stripped 4 bases from V and 6 bases from J, with 7 bases between. The CDR3: CASSSLLQPQHF. The CDR3 nucleotides read TGTGCCAGCAGTTCACTTCTTCAGCCCCAGCATTTT.

This chain links TRBV7-2 with TRBJ2-5; no reliable D call. Germline CDR1 SGHTA, CDR2 FQGNSA. The CDR3 is 12 residues long. Trimming cost V 5 bases and J 5 bases, with 9 bases left between them. The chain's CDR3 is CASSHRQETQYF. CDR3 bases: TGTGCCAGCAGCCACCGTCAGGAGACCCAGTACTTC.

This chain links TRBV2 with TRBJ1-1, with D possibly matching TRBD1 (5 bases). Trimming took 6 bases from V and 7 from J, leaving 18 bases between them. The germline V gene encodes CDR1 SNHLY and CDR2 FYNNEI. The CDR3 is 14 amino acids. The DNA of the CDR3 is TGTGCCAGCAGCCCGAAAGGGGCCGGAATTGAAGCTTTCTTT. Translation: CASSPKGAGIEAFF.

The genes are TRBV11-2 and TRBJ2-3; no reliable D call. Germline-derived CDR1 and CDR2 are SGHAT and FQNNGV. The CDR3 is made up of 13 amino acids. V lost 5 bases to trimming and J lost 4 bases, with 10 bases between them. The CDR3 loop is CASSPEVPDTQYF. In nucleotides, the CDR3 is TGTGCCAGCAGCCCCGAGGTCCCAGATACGCAGTATTTT.

V usage is TRBV6-5 and J usage is TRBJ2-4; weak D call: TRBD2 (5 bases). This CDR3 comprises 13 residues. The germline gives CDR1 MNHEY, CDR2 SVGAGI. With 5 bases removed from V and 10 bases from J, the gap between germline ends came to 15 bases. The CDR3 reads CASSPTVSGIQYF. The CDR3 bases are TGTGCCAGCAGTCCTACTGTTTCGGGGATTCAGTACTTC.

The chain carries TRBV12-3 or TRBV12-4 and TRBJ1-2, with D maybe TRBD1 (6 bases). V gave up 2 bases and J gave up 8 bases, with 12 bases separating them. The CDR3 contains 13 residues. The CDR3 protein is CASSLRDTAGYTF. The CDR3 DNA reads TGTGCCAGCAGTTTACGGGACACAGCCGGCTACACCTTC.

The chain recombines TRBV5-1 with TRBJ1-1; no clear D. V gave up 4 bases and J gave up 0 bases, with 16 bases separating them. This CDR3 comprises 16 residues. Per the germline V gene, CDR1 is SGHRS and CDR2 is YFSETQ. The CDR3 here is CASSVTSGYLNTEAFF. The CDR3 nucleotides are TGCGCCAGCAGCGTGACCTCAGGATATTTGAACACTGAAGCTTTCTTT.

The chain combines TRBV7-2 with TRBJ2-7; D is uncertain. Trimming left V 1 base short and J 1 base short, with 5 bases between. The CDR3 totals 13 residues. Germline CDR1 reads SGHTA; CDR2 reads FQGNSA. CDR3 nucleotides: TGTGCCAGCAGCTTAGTGGCTTCCTACGAGCAGTACTTC. It is translated as CASSLVASYEQYF.

This chain connects TRBV29-1 to TRBJ1-2; the match to TRBD1 covers 8 bases. CDR1 and CDR2 from the germline V gene are SQVTM and ANQGSEA. The J segment lost 0 bases and the V segment lost 1 base, leaving 4 bases of the junction unmatched. The CDR3 extends over 15 amino acids. CDR3: CSVEGPQGANYGYTF. CDR3 nucleotides: TGCAGCGTTGAAGGCCCACAGGGGGCTAACTATGGCTACACCTTC. Full variable domain (outside the CDR3, taken from reference TRBV29-1 and TRBJ1-2): SAVISQKPSRDICQRGTSLTIQCQVDSQVTMMFWYRQQPGQSLTLIATANQGSEATYESGFVIDKFPISRPNLTFSTLTVSNMSPEDSSIYLCSVEGPQGANYGYTFGSGTRLTVV.

The chain uses TRBV30 and TRBJ1-1; possible D gene TRBD1, 6 bases. V was clipped by 4 bases and J by 1 base, with 10 bases between them. Germline V lookup: CDR1 GTSNPN, CDR2 SVGIG (reference sequence). This CDR3 has 13 residues. CDR3 coding DNA: TGTGCCTGGATCGGACAGCCGAACACTGAAGCTTTCTTT. Its protein is CAWIGQPNTEAFF.

This clone was seen a single time. The chain uses TRBV19 and TRBJ2-3; TRBD1 aligns across 7 bases. The CDR3 is 15 amino acids. Per the germline V gene, CDR1 is LNHDA and CDR2 is SQIVND (reference sequence). The V and J ends lost 5 bases and 0 bases, in that order; junction bases with no gene match: 5. The CDR3, as DNA: TGTGCCAGTAGTGGGACAGTATCTAGCACAGATACGCAGTATTTT. This codes for CASSGTVSSTDTQYF. Filled out from reference TRBV19 and TRBJ2-3, the complete variable domain reads DGGITQSPKYLFRKEGQNVTLSCEQNLNHDAMYWYRQDPGQGLRLIYYSQIVNDFQKGDIAEGYSVSREKKESFPLTVTSAQKNPTAFYLCASSGTVSSTDTQYFGPGTRLTVL.

V gene TRBV5-1 combines with J gene TRBJ2-1, with a weak D call TRBD1 (6 bases). This CDR3 spans 15 amino acids. V lost 2 bases and J lost 1, with 10 bases in between. The germline V gene encodes CDR1 SGHRS and CDR2 YFSETQ. The CDR3: CASSLQGSSYNEQFF. CDR3 DNA sequence: TGCGCCAGCAGCTTACAGGGAAGTTCCTACAATGAGCAGTTCTTC.

The chain combines TRBV27 with TRBJ1-1, with a weak D call TRBD1 (5 bases). The CDR3 covers 15 residues. Germline CDR1 reads MNHEY; CDR2 reads SMNVEV (reference sequence). The V and J ends lost 5 bases and 6 bases respectively, with 19 bases between them. The CDR3 region has the DNA TGTGCCAGCAGTCCCGGACCCGAAAGGGGCCCTGAAGCTTTCTTT. It is translated as CASSPGPERGPEAFF.

J is TRBJ2-2 and V is TRBV6-5; weak D call: TRBD2 (5 bases). Germline V CDR1 and CDR2: MNHEY, SVGAGI. V lost 2 bases and J 0 bases, leaving 10 bases between the germline ends. This CDR3 region has 16 residues. The CDR3 sequence is CASSYGGNANTGELFF. CDR3 bases: TGTGCCAGCAGTTACGGAGGCAATGCGAACACCGGGGAGCTGTTTTTT.

This clone was found once. This chain joins TRBV6-5 and TRBJ1-5; a possible D gene is TRBD1 (6 bases). V was shortened by 8 bases and J by 3 bases, with 17 bases between the two germline ends. The CDR3 runs 15 residues. Germline V gene lookup returns CDR1 MNHEY and CDR2 SVGAGI. The CDR3 here is CASVGMGTYNQPQHF. CDR3 in DNA: TGTGCCAGCGTAGGCATGGGGACATACAATCAGCCCCAGCATTTT.

This chain links TRBV27 with TRBJ2-3; weak D call: TRBD2 (5 bases). Deletions cut 1 base from V and 6 bases from J, with 14 bases between. The CDR3 consists of 15 residues. CDR1 and CDR2 (germline): MNHEY, SMNVEV (reference sequence). The CDR3 coding sequence is TGTGCCAGCAGTTTATTAGGAAGGGAGAGTGATACGCAGTATTTT. Amino acids: CASSLLGRESDTQYF.

The rearrangement uses TRBV28 and TRBJ1-5; D ambiguous. The CDR3 is made up of 14 amino acids. Deletions cut 6 bases from V and 0 bases from J, with 9 bases between. Per germline, CDR1 MDHEN and CDR2 SYDVKM. This chain's CDR3 is CASRSGDSNQPQHF. CDR3 DNA sequence: TGTGCCAGCAGGTCAGGCGATAGCAATCAGCCCCAGCATTTT.

The genes are TRBV2 and TRBJ2-1; 13 bases match TRBD2. Germline V gives CDR1 SNHLY, CDR2 FYNNEI. V was pared by 7 bases and J by 9 bases, with 3 bases of the junction left unmatched. The CDR3 is made up of 13 amino acids. CDR3 sequence (DNA): TGTGCCAGCATGCGGACTAGCGGGGGTGAGCAGTTCTTC. Translated: CASMRTSGGEQFF.

This clone was counted only a few times. V is TRBV6-5 and J is TRBJ1-5; TRBD1 agrees at 8 bases. V was clipped by 4 bases and J by 5 bases; unmatched bases: 4. CDR1 MNHEY and CDR2 SVGAGI come from the germline V gene. This CDR3 has 14 residues. The CDR3 bases are TGTGCCAGCAGTTCAGGGGGCCCTTATCAGCCCCAGCATTTT. Translation: CASSSGGPYQPQHF.

For this clone: One junction end does not reproduce the germline sequence, and a read error may be involved. This sequence joins TRBV29-1 and TRBJ1-3, with D hard to call. This CDR3 has 11 amino acids. Germline V CDR1 and CDR2: SQVTM, ANQGSEA. The CDR3, as DNA: TGTACAGCGGTGGACGGAAACACCATATATTTT. Translating gives CTAVDGNTIYF.

The rearrangement links TRBV7-8 to TRBJ1-5; D is ambiguous. The V gene lost 2 bases and the J gene lost 0 bases, with 8 bases spanning the gap. Germline V lookup: CDR1 SGHVS, CDR2 FQNEAQ. This CDR3 contains 15 residues. CDR3 loop: CASSLRGSSNQPQHF. The CDR3 DNA follows: TGTGCCAGCAGCTTACGAGGGTCTAGCAATCAGCCCCAGCATTTT.

This chain links TRBV30 with TRBJ1-1; D gene uncertain. This CDR3 is 13 amino acids long. V dropped 4 bases and J dropped 1 base, with 10 bases sitting between them. CDR1 and CDR2 from the germline V gene are GTSNPN and SVGIG (reference sequence). CDR3: CAWTRSGNTEAFF. The CDR3 DNA reads as TGTGCCTGGACAAGATCAGGGAACACTGAAGCTTTCTTT.

V usage is TRBV11-2 and J usage is TRBJ2-5; 11 bases match TRBD2. Per germline, CDR1 SGHAT and CDR2 FQNNGV. This CDR3 is built from 15 residues. V lost 6 bases and J lost 7; bases outside the gene matches: 10. CDR3 coding DNA: TGTGCCAGCAGTCGCTCCGTGACTAGCGGGGCGACCCAGTACTTC. Its translation is CASSRSVTSGATQYF.

CDR3 nucleotide sequence: TGTGCCAGCAGCGGGGACTTCCGGGACAGGGAACACGAGCAGTACGTC. Protein sequence: CASSGDFRDREHEQYV. V is TRBV21-1 and J is TRBJ2-7; TRBD1, the table's D call, was not compared with the DNA. TRBV21-1 is annotated as a pseudogene. This CDR3 has 16 amino acids.

V is TRBV7-2 and J is TRBJ1-6; D not certain. Germline lookup yields CDR1 SGHTA and CDR2 FQGNSA. This CDR3 contains 13 residues. V was cut by 5 bases and J by 10 bases, with 12 bases left in between. The CDR3 sequence is CASSIEVGSPLHF. Written as DNA, the CDR3 is TGTGCCAGCAGCATAGAGGTGGGCTCACCCCTCCACTTT.